The 5 T cell receptor beta chains below all came from one sample that was sequenced in a study of T cell responses to AZD1222 COVID-19 vaccine. Measured with immunoSEQ multiplex PCR; TCRdb has only the in-frame clones, and not every one. This table holds 98,000 or so clones, about 87% found once. The input for sequencing was peripheral blood, taken on day 0 of AZD1222 vaccination. The source of these receptors is an adult in good health.

The rearrangement uses TRBV7-9 and TRBJ2-2; 7 nucleotides line up with TRBD2. The CDR3 extends over 16 amino acids. V dropped 3 bases and J dropped 0; count of bases not matched to a gene: 4. In germline, CDR1 is SEHNR, CDR2 FQNEAQ (reference sequence). CDR3: CASSLVGRSNTGELFF. The CDR3 nucleotides are TGTGCCAGCAGCTTGGTCGGGAGGTCGAACACCGGGGAGCTGTTTTTT.

This clone has a single count. V usage is TRBV5-1 and J usage is TRBJ1-4; 9 bases fit TRBD1. This CDR3 region has 16 residues. The germline CDR1 and CDR2 sequences are SGHRS and YFSETQ. Germline trimming cut 3 bases from V and 1 base from J; bases unmatched to any gene: 4. For the CDR3, the DNA is TGCGCCAGCAGCTCTTGGGGACAGGGAACTAATGAAAAACTGTTTTTT. Amino acid sequence: CASSSWGQGTNEKLFF.

This chain joins TRBV6-2 or TRBV6-3 and TRBJ1-5; D unclear. Germline V gives CDR1 MNHEY, CDR2 SVGEGT. Trimming left V 0 bases short and J 3 bases short, with 6 bases between. This CDR3 region has 14 residues. The CDR3 sequence is CASSYSAPNQPQHF. The CDR3 region has the DNA TGTGCCAGCAGTTACTCCGCCCCCAATCAGCCCCAGCATTTT.

This chain connects TRBV14 to TRBJ2-3, with 15 positions matching TRBD2. This CDR3 has 16 amino acids. V was pared by 4 bases and J by 7 bases, with 6 bases of the junction left unmatched. Germline loops: CDR1 SGHDN, CDR2 FVKESK. The CDR3 DNA reads as TGTGCCAGCAGCCTGGGGACTAGCGGGAGGTGGTATACGCAGTATTTT. Its protein is CASSLGTSGRWYTQYF.

The rearrangement joins TRBV5-1 to TRBJ2-7, with 7 bases that match TRBD1. Germline values: CDR1 SGHRS, CDR2 YFSETQ. V was pared by 4 bases and J by 13 bases, with 14 bases of the junction left unmatched. The CDR3 extends over 13 amino acids. Here the CDR3 DNA reads TGCGCCAGCAGCACGGGACAGAGCTACTTTAATTACTTC. Amino acids: CASSTGQSYFNYF.